The T cell receptor beta chain described here comes from a study of T cells in Graves' hyperthyroidism and ophthalmopathy. At the level of the study: Peripheral blood was collected at initial diagnosis, before any treatment.

CDR1 and CDR2 from the germline V gene are SGHAT and FQNNGV. Trimming removed 4 bases at V and 3 bases at J, with 15 bases between. This CDR3 has 16 amino acids. This clonotype was seen repeatedly, ten times or more. RNA transcripts were the template for amplifying TCR beta CDR3 regions. In the first-round RT-PCR of the TCR CDR3, the HTBI primer set was used. TCRdb reprocessed the multiplex PCR reads with MiXCR, giving one entry per CDR3 protein. The table has around 300,000 distinct CDR3 sequences, 22% seen once. Exclusion of patients followed from uncontrolled infection, other autoimmune disease, pregnancy or lactation.

The source is a man in his thirties or forties with Graves' ophthalmopathy. Sequenced input: blood. The rearrangement uses TRBV11-2 and TRBJ2-2, with a weak D call TRBD1 (5 bases). The CDR3 DNA sequence: TGTGCCAGCAGCTCGGAAATCAGGGAAGACACCGGGGAGCTGTTTTTT. Its translation is CASSSEIREDTGELFF. The variable domain in full, with the rest retrieved from reference TRBV11-2 and TRBJ2-2, is EAGVAQSPRYKIIEKRQSVAFWCNPISGHATLYWYQQILGQGPKLLIQFQNNGVVDDSQLPKDRFSAERLKGVDSTLKIQPAKLEDSAVYLCASSSEIREDTGELFFGEGSRLTVL.